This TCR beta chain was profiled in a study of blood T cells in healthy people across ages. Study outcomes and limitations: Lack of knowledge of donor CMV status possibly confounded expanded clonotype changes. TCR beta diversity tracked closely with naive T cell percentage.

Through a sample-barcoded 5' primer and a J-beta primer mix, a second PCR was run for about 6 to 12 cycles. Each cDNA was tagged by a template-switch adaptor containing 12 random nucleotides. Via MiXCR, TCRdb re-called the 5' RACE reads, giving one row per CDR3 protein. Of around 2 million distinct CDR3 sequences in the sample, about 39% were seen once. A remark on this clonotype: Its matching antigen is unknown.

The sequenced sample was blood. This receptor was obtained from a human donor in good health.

The CDR3 bases are TGCAGCGTTGAACTGACCCCCTACGAGCAGTACTTC. Translating it yields CSVELTPYEQYF. V gene TRBV29-1 combines with J gene TRBJ2-7, with D unclear. The CDR3 is 12 residues long. V was clipped by 2 bases and J by 2 bases, with 7 bases between them. Germline V CDR1 and CDR2: SQVTM, ANQGSEA.